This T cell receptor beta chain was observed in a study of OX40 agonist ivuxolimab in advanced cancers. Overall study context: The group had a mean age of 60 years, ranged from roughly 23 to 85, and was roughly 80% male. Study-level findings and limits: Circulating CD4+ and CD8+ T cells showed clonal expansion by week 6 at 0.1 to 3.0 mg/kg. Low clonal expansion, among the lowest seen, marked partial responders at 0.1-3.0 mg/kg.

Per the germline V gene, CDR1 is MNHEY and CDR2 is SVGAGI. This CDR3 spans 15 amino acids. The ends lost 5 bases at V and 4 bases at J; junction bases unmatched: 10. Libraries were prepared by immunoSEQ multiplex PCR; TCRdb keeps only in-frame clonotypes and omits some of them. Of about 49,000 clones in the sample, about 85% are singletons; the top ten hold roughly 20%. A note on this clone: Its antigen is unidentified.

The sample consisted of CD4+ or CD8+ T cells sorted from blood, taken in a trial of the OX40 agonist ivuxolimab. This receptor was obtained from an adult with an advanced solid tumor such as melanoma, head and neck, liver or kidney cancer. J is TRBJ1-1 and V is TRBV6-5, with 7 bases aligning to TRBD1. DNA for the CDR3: TGTGCCAGCAGTGTCCTGCAGGGGGTCGGCACTGAAGCTTTCTTT. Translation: CASSVLQGVGTEAFF.